Listed here are 27 T cell receptor beta chains from one sample, sequenced in a study of radiation and T cells in renal cell carcinoma (dated by TCRdb to about 2020). The sample's time point label is to be understood as: blood 2 weeks post-SBRT. Read against the paper, the sample's treatment or condition label means: 15 Gy SBRT to primary tumor, nephrectomy 4 weeks later. Libraries were made using the immunoSEQ multiplex PCR assay. This is the immuneACCESS table as TCRdb keeps it, with only in-frame sequences that have V and J called. A part of the clones is gone; compared with another copy, unresolved V genes explain less than half, and the rest is unexplained. The sample table contains over 60,000 clones; only one count was recorded for around 80% of them. Together, the top ten hold roughly 7% of the sample. The sample in question was blood, obtained from a patient whose treatment included radiotherapy and nephrectomy. These receptors were collected from a man aged 55 to 69 with renal cell carcinoma.

The genes are TRBV6-5 and TRBJ2-1; D gene uncertain. Germline assignment: CDR1 MNHEY and CDR2 SVGAGI. The CDR3 contains 11 residues. V was shortened by 0 bases and J by 10 bases, with 4 bases between the two germline ends. DNA of the CDR3: TGTGCCAGCAGTTACTCGGGGGAGCAGTTCTTC. It encodes CASSYSGEQFF.

This chain links TRBV11-3 with TRBJ2-2, with D unclear. The V gene's germline CDR1 is SGHNT and CDR2 YENEEA. The V and J ends lost 5 bases and 0 bases respectively, with 10 bases between them. CDR3 size: 15 residues. In DNA, the CDR3 is TGTGCCAGCAGCACCCTTCCCTCGAACACCGGGGAGCTGTTTTTT. Encoded protein: CASSTLPSNTGELFF.

The chain links TRBV27 to TRBJ2-1, with TRBD1 identical over 7 bases. Unmatched junction bases numbered 6, after V lost 2 bases and J lost 2 bases. The germline gives CDR1 MNHEY, CDR2 SMNVEV (reference sequence). This CDR3 spans 16 amino acids. Here the CDR3 DNA reads TGTGCCAGCAGTTTAGCCCGGGACAGCACCTACAATGAGCAGTTCTTC. Protein sequence: CASSLARDSTYNEQFF.

The table lists this clone with a few counts. The gene calls are TRBV29-1 and TRBJ1-2; tentatively, D is TRBD1 (6 bases). Looked up from germline, CDR1 is SQVTM and CDR2 is ANQGSEA. The V end was cut by 3 bases, the J end by 0 bases, with 14 bases between. This CDR3 is 15 amino acids long. The CDR3 spells CSVEGVQGANYGYTF. In nucleotides, the CDR3 is TGCAGCGTTGAGGGGGTACAGGGAGCTAACTATGGCTACACCTTC.

The J gene is TRBJ2-7, the V gene TRBV6-1; D possibly matches TRBD1 or TRBD2 (5 bases each). Trimming cost V 2 bases and J 0 bases, with 8 bases left between them. This CDR3 has 14 residues. CDR1 and CDR2 from the germline V gene are MNHNS and SASEGT. Here the CDR3 DNA reads TGTGCCAGCAGTGAACGGGGCATCTCCTACGAGCAGTACGTC. It is translated as CASSERGISYEQYV.

V gene TRBV30 combines with J gene TRBJ2-1; 11 nucleotides align to TRBD2. CDR3 length equals 15 residues. The V gene's germline CDR1 is GTSNPN and CDR2 SVGIG (reference sequence). The V gene end was trimmed by 4 bases and the J gene end by 6 bases; junction bases not matched to a gene: 8. For the CDR3, the DNA is TGTGCCTGGACCTTACTAGCGGGAGAGGGCAATGAGCAGTTCTTC. This sequence encodes CAWTLLAGEGNEQFF.

The chain joins TRBV9 to TRBJ2-3; no firm D call. The CDR3 covers 17 residues. Germline CDR1 SGDLS, CDR2 YYNGEE. V gave up 0 bases and J gave up 1 base, with 15 bases separating them. CDR3 in amino acids: CASSVVGLSIGTDTQYF. CDR3 DNA sequence: TGTGCCAGCAGCGTAGTTGGCTTATCGATCGGCACAGATACGCAGTATTTT.

This chain connects TRBV5-1 to TRBJ2-7, with TRBD1 matching over 8 bases. With 4 bases clipped from V and 1 base from J, the junction kept 7 bases outside the gene matches. The germline gives CDR1 SGHRS, CDR2 YFSETQ. There are 15 residues in the CDR3. The CDR3 sequence is CASSLGQGRSYEQYF. CDR3 bases: TGCGCCAGCAGCCTTGGACAGGGTAGATCCTACGAGCAGTACTTC.

In this sample, this clone turned up many times. V is TRBV19 and J is TRBJ1-2, with 7 positions matching TRBD1. The CDR3 has 13 amino acids. CDR1 is LNHDA, CDR2 SQIVND, per germline (reference sequence). V shed 3 bases and J 8 bases; nucleotides not matched to a gene: 6. CDR3 bases: TGTGCCAGTAGTATGGGACAGCCGCGGGGCTACACCTTC. Translation gives CASSMGQPRGYTF.

The V call is TRBV18, the J call TRBJ1-1; 8 positions match TRBD1. Per the germline V gene, CDR1 is KGHSH and CDR2 is LQKENI. The V gene end was trimmed by 6 bases and the J gene end by 0 bases; junction bases not matched to a gene: 21. The CDR3 consists of 20 residues. CDR3 sequence: CASSYTGTGGGIVMNTEAFF. Here the CDR3 DNA reads TGTGCCAGCTCGTACACCGGGACAGGAGGGGGGATAGTTATGAACACTGAAGCTTTCTTT.

The V call is TRBV6-5, the J call TRBJ2-7; D is tentatively TRBD1 or TRBD2 (5 bases each). There are 16 residues in the CDR3. Germline V lookup: CDR1 MNHEY, CDR2 SVGAGI. The ends were cut back, 0 bases at V and 2 bases at J, with 14 bases in the middle. The CDR3 coding sequence is TGTGCCAGCAGTTACTCGGGGGACCACTTCACCTACGAGCAGTACTTC. Translation: CASSYSGDHFTYEQYF.

CDR3 nucleotides: TGTGCCAGCAGCTTAGGCGAGACAGGATCTAGCACTGAAGCTTTCTTT. Its translation is CASSLGETGSSTEAFF. V gene TRBV7-8 combines with J gene TRBJ1-1, with D possibly being TRBD1 (6 bases). The CDR3 covers 16 residues. Germline loops: CDR1 SGHVS, CDR2 FQNEAQ. V was clipped by 1 base and J by 4 bases, with 16 bases between them.

This clone turned up a few times. The V gene is TRBV7-9, the J gene TRBJ1-3; no clear D. Looked up from germline, CDR1 is SEHNR and CDR2 is FQNEAQ (reference sequence). Trimming pared 2 bases from V and 7 bases from J, leaving 15 bases between. CDR3 length equals 15 residues. Here the CDR3 DNA reads TGTGCCAGCAGCTTAATTCGGGCACAAGGGAACACCATATATTTT. This encodes CASSLIRAQGNTIYF. Using reference TRBV7-9 and TRBJ1-3 for the parts outside the CDR3, the full variable domain is DTGVSQNPRHKITKRGQNVTFRCDPISEHNRLYWYRQTLGQGPEFLTYFQNEAQLEKSRLLSDRFSAERPKGSFSTLEIQRTEQGDSAMYLCASSLIRAQGNTIYFGEGSWLTVV.

The chain recombines TRBV7-9 with TRBJ1-5, with 9 bases identical to TRBD1. There are 15 residues in the CDR3. Germline loops: CDR1 SEHNR, CDR2 FQNEAQ (reference sequence). Trimming removed 1 base from V and 3 bases from J; junction bases left unmatched: 1. The CDR3 loop is CASSLGDRDNQPQHF. The CDR3 nucleotides read TGTGCCAGCAGCTTAGGGGACAGGGACAATCAGCCCCAGCATTTT.

There are a few counts of this clone. The chain has TRBV5-4 and TRBJ1-6; D unresolved. From germline, CDR1 is SGHNT and CDR2 YYREEE (reference sequence). There are 15 residues in the CDR3. Deletions cut 0 bases from V and 5 bases from J, with 9 bases between. The CDR3 bases are TGTGCCAGCAGCTTGGAGGTCACTAATAATTCACCCCTCCACTTT. Its translation: CASSLEVTNNSPLHF.

The CDR3 sequence: CSVGTVKNYGYTF. As DNA, the CDR3 is TGCAGCGTAGGGACAGTGAAAAACTATGGCTACACCTTC. The chain links TRBV29-1 to TRBJ1-2, with 7 positions matching TRBD1. The CDR3 is 13 residues long. V trimming: 6 bases; J trimming: 2 bases; junction bases outside the gene matches: 6. From germline, CDR1 is SQVTM and CDR2 ANQGSEA.

The gene calls are TRBV4-2 and TRBJ2-1; D is unclear. The V gene's germline CDR1 is LGHNA and CDR2 YNFKEQ. Between the trimmed V and J ends, which lost 1 base and 10 bases, there was a span of 8 bases. There are 12 residues in the CDR3. The CDR3 protein is CASSQAAPEQFF. In DNA, the CDR3 is TGTGCCAGCAGCCAAGCGGCACCCGAGCAGTTCTTC.

The rearrangement links TRBV19 to TRBJ2-3; D uncertain. V gave up 4 bases and J gave up 8 bases, with 10 bases separating them. This CDR3 spans 12 amino acids. Germline values: CDR1 LNHDA, CDR2 SQIVND (reference sequence). CDR3 residues: CASSTWTGTQYF. CDR3 DNA sequence: TGTGCCAGTAGTACATGGACGGGTACGCAGTATTTT.

J is TRBJ1-1 and V is TRBV5-4; D is unclear. With 0 bases removed from V and 0 bases from J, the gap between germline ends came to 6 bases. Germline V lookup: CDR1 SGHNT, CDR2 YYREEE (reference sequence). The CDR3 consists of 14 residues. The CDR3 sequence: CASSLELLNTEAFF. CDR3 DNA: TGTGCCAGCAGCTTGGAACTGTTGAACACTGAAGCTTTCTTT.

This chain connects TRBV18 to TRBJ1-1, with D possibly matching TRBD1 (5 bases). The CDR3 sequence is 13 residues long. Germline V gene lookup returns CDR1 KGHSH and CDR2 LQKENI. V was cut by 3 bases and J by 6 bases, with 11 bases left in between. CDR3 sequence (DNA): TGTGCCAGCTCACCGTGGGACGCGGCTGAAGCTTTCTTT. This gives the protein CASSPWDAAEAFF.

The V gene is TRBV9, the J gene TRBJ2-1, with 9 nucleotides matching TRBD2. Germline V CDR1 and CDR2: SGDLS, YYNGEE. The CDR3 totals 15 residues. V lost 2 bases and J lost 0; bases outside the gene matches: 0. DNA of the CDR3: TGTGCCAGCAGCGTTAGCGGGAGCTCCTACAATGAGCAGTTCTTC. Encoded protein: CASSVSGSSYNEQFF.

V is TRBV28 and J is TRBJ2-1, with 7 bases that match TRBD1. This CDR3 has 16 residues. Per the germline V gene, CDR1 is MDHEN and CDR2 is SYDVKM. Germline trimming cut 3 bases from V and 7 bases from J; bases unmatched to any gene: 12. For the CDR3, the DNA is TGTGCCAGCAGTTTGGGACAGAAACTTTTTGTAAATGAGCAGTTCTTC. It is translated as CASSLGQKLFVNEQFF.

This clone is a singleton in its sample. V usage is TRBV29-1 and J usage is TRBJ2-1; 11 bases are shared with TRBD2. From germline, CDR1 is SQVTM and CDR2 ANQGSEA. The V gene end was trimmed by 6 bases and the J gene end by 9 bases; junction bases not matched to a gene: 13. The CDR3 length is 15 residues. The CDR3 DNA follows: TGCAGCGTGAGAAGGACTAGCGGGCTACGTGGTGAGCAGTTCTTC. This encodes CSVRRTSGLRGEQFF.

V is TRBV7-8 and J is TRBJ2-7; D is undetermined. The germline gives CDR1 SGHVS, CDR2 FQNEAQ. V lost 5 bases to trimming and J lost 6 bases, with 14 bases between them. The CDR3 is made up of 13 amino acids. The CDR3 DNA is TGTGCCAGCAGCCGCGATCGGACCGCCGAGCAGTACTTC. Its protein product is CASSRDRTAEQYF.

This chain connects TRBV27 to TRBJ1-1; 8 positions agree with TRBD1. From germline, CDR1 is MNHEY and CDR2 SMNVEV (reference sequence). V trimming: 5 bases; J trimming: 6 bases; junction bases outside the gene matches: 5. The CDR3 loop spans 13 amino acids. Written as DNA, the CDR3 is TGTGCCAGCAGTGTCAAGACAGGGGCTGAAGCTTTCTTT. Amino acids: CASSVKTGAEAFF.

The J gene is TRBJ2-1, the V gene TRBV30; TRBD2 agrees at 11 bases. This CDR3 is built from 14 residues. From germline, CDR1 is GTSNPN and CDR2 SVGIG (reference sequence). V lost 2 bases, J lost 8 bases, and 5 bases stayed unmatched. CDR3 DNA sequence: TGTGCCTGGAGTCTAGCGGGAGGTTGGGATGAGCAGTTCTTC. Protein sequence: CAWSLAGGWDEQFF. The complete variable domain, with remaining parts taken from reference TRBV30 and TRBJ2-1, reads SQTIHQWPATLVQPVGSPLSLECTVEGTSNPNLYWYRQAAGRGLQLLFYSVGIGQISSEVPQNLSASRPQDRQFILSSKKLLLSDSGFYLCAWSLAGGWDEQFFGPGTRLTVL.

This clone is a singleton in its sample. V is TRBV7-6 and J is TRBJ2-5; D unclear. This CDR3 is 16 amino acids long. The V end lost 1 base, the J end lost 1 base, and 13 bases lay between the germline ends. Germline CDR1 SGHVS, CDR2 FNYEAQ. CDR3 DNA: TGTGCCAGCAGCTTAGAGGTAGCACACCTCCAAGAGACCCAGTACTTC. Amino acids: CASSLEVAHLQETQYF.